The clone carrying this T cell receptor beta chain was counted only a few times. TCRdb independently ran MiXCR on the RT-PCR reads; one entry per CDR3 protein. Counted here are about 960,000 distinct CDR3 sequences, about 20% occurring once; the ten biggest clones make up roughly 6%. The data derive from a study of patients and donors after allogeneic stem cell transplantation. V was trimmed by 3 bases and J by 5 bases, leaving 11 bases between them. The CDR3 runs to 13 residues. CDR1 and CDR2 (germline): SGDLS, YYNGEE. The specimen was blood, either unsorted or a sorted T cell fraction (not recorded which). The receptor was isolated from a human donor who was either an allogeneic HSCT recipient or a stem cell or donor lymphocyte infusion donor (not recorded which). It is not recorded whose cells these are; they may come from a transplant donor. The rearrangement joins TRBV9 to TRBJ1-1; D gene uncertain. CDR3 amino acids: CASSAVTQTEAFF. In DNA form, the CDR3 reads TGTGCCAGCAGCGCGGTCACTCAGACTGAAGCTTTCTTT. The full variable domain, rest sourced from reference TRBV9 and TRBJ1-1, is DSGVTQTPKHLITATGQRVTLRCSPRSGDLSVYWYQQSLDQGLQFLIQYYNGEERAKGNILERFSAQQFPDLHSELNLSSLELGDSALYFCASSAVTQTEAFFGQGTRLTVV.